These T cell receptor beta chains were read from a single sample in a study of blood T cell repertoires in COVID-19. Data came from immunoSEQ multiplex PCR; TCRdb stores just in-frame clones and leaves some out. The sample lists approximately 400,000 clones; about 90% were seen once. Sequencing used peripheral blood. These receptors were obtained from a man aged 40-55 years with acute or convalescent COVID-19. CDR3s include the opening cysteine and the closing phenylalanine or tryptophan. A D gene is named only where the DNA matches it firmly. Not all rows give a size; the values are once, few, many and, for expanded clones, a class.

>.|TRBV27|.|TRBJ2-5
TGTGCCAGCAGTTCCTCAAGGGGTGCCCAGTACTTC
CASSSSRGAQYF
>.|TRBV30|.|TRBJ2-7
TGTGCCTGGACTACCTCAGGCTACGAGCAGTACTTC
CAWTTSGYEQYF
>.|TRBV6-1|TRBD2|TRBJ2-3
TGTGCCAGCAGTGCCGAGGGACTAGCGGGGGTCACAGATACGCAGTATTTT
CASSAEGLAGVTDTQYF
>.|TRBV28|TRBD1|TRBJ1-6
TGTGCCAGCCGTCTCACAGGGGGAAATTCACCCCTCCACTTT
CASRLTGGNSPLHF
>.|TRBV6-1|TRBD1|TRBJ2-3
TGTGCCAGCAGTGAATTCCGGGGACAGGGAGCAGATACGCAGTATTTT
CASSEFRGQGADTQYF
>few|TRBV19|.|TRBJ2-2
TGTGCCAGTAGTATAGGGTACGGATTCGGGGCGAACACCGGGGAGCTGTTTTTT
CASSIGYGFGANTGELFF
>few|TRBV3-1/TRBV3-2|.|TRBJ1-4
TGTGCCAGCAGCTATGGACAGCCTAATGAAAAACTGTTTTTT
CASSYGQPNEKLFF
>.|TRBV19|.|TRBJ1-4
TGTGCCAGTAGAACCGAGGCGGGGACGACTGAAAAACTGTTTTTT
CASRTEAGTTEKLFF
>.|TRBV28|.|TRBJ1-5
TGTGCCAGCAGTTTAATGGGTCTCCGTAGCGATCAGCCCCAGCATTTT
CASSLMGLRSDQPQHF
>.|TRBV6-5|TRBD1|TRBJ2-7
TGTGCCAGCAGTTCCACCGGGACAGGGCCCCACGAGCAGTACTTC
CASSSTGTGPHEQYF
>.|TRBV6-5|.|TRBJ2-7
TGTGCCAGCAACTCAAGACTGGAGCAGTACTTC
CASNSRLEQYF
>.|TRBV5-6|.|TRBJ1-2
TGTGCCAGCAGCTTCGGAGGGGATGGCTACACCTTC
CASSFGGDGYTF
>once|TRBV5-6|TRBD1|TRBJ2-2
TGTGCCAGCAGCTGGCGGACAGGGGCCGGGGAGCTGTTTTTT
CASSWRTGAGELFF
>few|TRBV5-4|TRBD1|TRBJ1-2
TGTGCCAGCAGCTCGGGACAGTCGCTGGATGGCTACACCTTC
CASSSGQSLDGYTF
>.|TRBV9|TRBD1|TRBJ1-5
TGTGCCAGCAGCGTAGCTCCAGGGGGCGATCAGCCCCAGCATTTT
CASSVAPGGDQPQHF
>.|TRBV7-2|.|TRBJ1-5
TGTGCCAGCAGCTTAGAATCTGATCAGCCCCAGCATTTT
CASSLESDQPQHF
>.|TRBV4-3|.|TRBJ1-1
TGCGCCAGCAGCCAAGAAATCCATTCGGACTGGAACACTGAAGCTTTCTTT
CASSQEIHSDWNTEAFF
>.|TRBV6-5|TRBD1|TRBJ1-6
TGTGCCAGCAGTTTCTACGGACAGGGTGGGGATTCACCCCTCCACTTT
CASSFYGQGGDSPLHF
>.|TRBV29-1|.|TRBJ1-2
TGCAGCGTTTATGTGAGGGCGCCGAACTATGGCTACACCTTC
CSVYVRAPNYGYTF